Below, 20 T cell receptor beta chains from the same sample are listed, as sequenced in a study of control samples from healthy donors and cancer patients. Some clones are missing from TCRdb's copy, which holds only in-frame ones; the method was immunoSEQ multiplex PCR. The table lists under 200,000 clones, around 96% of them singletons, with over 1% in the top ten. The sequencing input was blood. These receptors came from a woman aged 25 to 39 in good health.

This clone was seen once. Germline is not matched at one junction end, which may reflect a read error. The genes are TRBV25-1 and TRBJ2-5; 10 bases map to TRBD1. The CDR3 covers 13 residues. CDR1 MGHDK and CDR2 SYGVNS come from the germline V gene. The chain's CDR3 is CASGQGGQEAQYF. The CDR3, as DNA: TGTGCCAGCGGACAGGGGGGACAAGAGGCCCAGTACTTC. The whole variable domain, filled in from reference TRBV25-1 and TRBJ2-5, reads EADIYQTPRYLVIGTGKKITLECSQTMGHDKMYWYQQDPGMELHLIHYSYGVNSTEKGDLSSESTVSRIRTEHFPLTLESARPSHTSQYLCASGQGGQEAQYFGPGTRLLVL.

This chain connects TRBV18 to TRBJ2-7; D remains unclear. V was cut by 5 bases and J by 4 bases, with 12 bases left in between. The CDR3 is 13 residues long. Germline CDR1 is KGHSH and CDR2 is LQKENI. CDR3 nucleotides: TGTGCCAGCTCATCCTACGTCAGGTACGAGCAGTACTTC. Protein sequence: CASSSYVRYEQYF. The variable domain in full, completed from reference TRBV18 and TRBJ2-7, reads NAGVMQNPRHLVRRRGQEARLRCSPMKGHSHVYWYRQLPEEGLKFMVYLQKENIIDESGMPKERFSAEFPKEGPSILRIQQVVRGDSAAYFCASSSYVRYEQYFGPGTRLTVT.

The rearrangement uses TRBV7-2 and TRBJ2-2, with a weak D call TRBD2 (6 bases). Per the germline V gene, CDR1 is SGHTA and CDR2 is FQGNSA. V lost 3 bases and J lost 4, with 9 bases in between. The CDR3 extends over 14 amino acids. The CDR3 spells CASSFWGGTGELFF. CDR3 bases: TGTGCCAGCAGCTTCTGGGGAGGCACCGGGGAGCTGTTTTTT.

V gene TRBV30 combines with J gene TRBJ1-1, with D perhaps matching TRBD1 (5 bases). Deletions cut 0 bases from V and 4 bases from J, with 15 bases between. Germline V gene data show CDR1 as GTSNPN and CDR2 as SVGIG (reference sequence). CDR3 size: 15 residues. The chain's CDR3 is CAWSVRRAGGTEAFF. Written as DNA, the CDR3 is TGTGCCTGGAGTGTACGACGGGCCGGGGGCACTGAAGCTTTCTTT.

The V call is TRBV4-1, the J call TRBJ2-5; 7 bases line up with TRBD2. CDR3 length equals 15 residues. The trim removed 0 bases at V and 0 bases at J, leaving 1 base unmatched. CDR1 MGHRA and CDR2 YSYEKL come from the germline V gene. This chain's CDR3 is CASSQDSGYQETQYF. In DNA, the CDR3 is TGCGCCAGCAGCCAAGATAGCGGGTACCAAGAGACCCAGTACTTC.

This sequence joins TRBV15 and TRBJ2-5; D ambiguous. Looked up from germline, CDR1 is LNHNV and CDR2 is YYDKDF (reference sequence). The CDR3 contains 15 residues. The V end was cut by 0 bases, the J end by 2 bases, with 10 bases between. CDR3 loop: CATSREFVTQETQYF. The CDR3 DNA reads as TGTGCCACCAGCAGAGAATTTGTCACACAAGAGACCCAGTACTTC.

CDR3 in DNA: TGCAGCGTTAATGGTGGAGGCGGAGGGGAAGAGACCCAGTACTTC. Protein sequence: CSVNGGGGGEETQYF. The chain joins TRBV29-1 to TRBJ2-5, with D perhaps matching TRBD2 (6 bases). The CDR3 runs to 15 residues. V lost 5 bases and J 3 bases, leaving 19 bases between the germline ends. The germline V gene encodes CDR1 SQVTM and CDR2 ANQGSEA.

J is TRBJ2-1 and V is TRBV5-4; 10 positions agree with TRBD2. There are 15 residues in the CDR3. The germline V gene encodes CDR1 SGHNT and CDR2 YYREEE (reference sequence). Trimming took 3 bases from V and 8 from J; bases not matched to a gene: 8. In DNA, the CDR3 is TGTGCCAGCAGCTCATCTAGCGGGAGTACGGATGAGCAGTTCTTC. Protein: CASSSSSGSTDEQFF.

CDR3 nucleotides: TGTGCCAGCAGCCGGGCTGGGGGCAACACTGAAGCTTTCTTT. It translates to CASSRAGGNTEAFF. V usage is TRBV14 and J usage is TRBJ1-1; D perhaps matches TRBD1 (6 bases). Looked up from germline, CDR1 is SGHDN and CDR2 is FVKESK. Trimming took 4 bases from V and 2 from J, leaving 11 bases between them. This CDR3 contains 14 residues.

In nucleotides, the CDR3 is TGTGCCAGCAGCTCGGGATTTAGCATAGATGAGCAGTTCTTC. It codes for CASSSGFSIDEQFF. This chain joins TRBV5-5 and TRBJ2-1; D possibly corresponds to TRBD2 (5 bases). The V end lost 3 bases, the J end lost 8 bases, and 15 bases lay between the germline ends. The V gene's germline CDR1 is SGHKS and CDR2 YYEKEE (reference sequence). This CDR3 spans 14 amino acids.

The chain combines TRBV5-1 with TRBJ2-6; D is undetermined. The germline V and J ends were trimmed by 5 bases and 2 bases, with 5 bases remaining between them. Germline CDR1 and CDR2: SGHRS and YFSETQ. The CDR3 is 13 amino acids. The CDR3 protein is CASRLAGANVLTF. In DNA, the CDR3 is TGCGCCAGCAGGCTTGCTGGGGCCAACGTCCTGACTTTC.

The CDR3 nucleotides read TGTGCCAGCGGGAAAGAGACCCAGTACTTC. It codes for CASGKETQYF. This chain connects TRBV6-5 to TRBJ2-5; D unclear. Germline lookup yields CDR1 MNHEY and CDR2 SVGAGI. The CDR3 loop spans 10 amino acids. With 8 bases removed from V and 3 bases from J, the gap between germline ends came to 4 bases.

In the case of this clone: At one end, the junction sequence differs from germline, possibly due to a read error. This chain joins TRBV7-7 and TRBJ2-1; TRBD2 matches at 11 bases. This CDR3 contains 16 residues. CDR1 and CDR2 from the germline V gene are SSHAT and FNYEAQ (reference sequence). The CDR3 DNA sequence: TGTGCTAGCAGCTTCCTAGCGGGGGGTTCCTACGATGAGCAGTTCTTC. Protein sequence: CASSFLAGGSYDEQFF.

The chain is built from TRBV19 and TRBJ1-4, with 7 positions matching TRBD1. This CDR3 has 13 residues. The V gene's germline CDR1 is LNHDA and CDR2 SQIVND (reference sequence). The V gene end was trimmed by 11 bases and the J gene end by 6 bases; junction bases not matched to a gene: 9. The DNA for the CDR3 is TGTGCCTCCGGTGGGCAGGGGGATGAAAAACTGTTTTTT. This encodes CASGGQGDEKLFF.

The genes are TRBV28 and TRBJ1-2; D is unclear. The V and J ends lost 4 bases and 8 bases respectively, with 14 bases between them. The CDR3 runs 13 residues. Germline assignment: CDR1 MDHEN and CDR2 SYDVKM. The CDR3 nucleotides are TGTGCCAGCAGTTCTAATCGGGGATTAGGCTACACCTTC. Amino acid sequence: CASSSNRGLGYTF.

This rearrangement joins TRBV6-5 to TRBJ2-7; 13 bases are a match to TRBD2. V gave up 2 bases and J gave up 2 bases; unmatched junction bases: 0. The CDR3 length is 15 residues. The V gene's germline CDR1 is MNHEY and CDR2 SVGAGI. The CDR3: CASSYGTSGTYEQYF. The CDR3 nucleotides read TGTGCCAGCAGTTACGGGACTAGCGGGACCTACGAGCAGTACTTC.

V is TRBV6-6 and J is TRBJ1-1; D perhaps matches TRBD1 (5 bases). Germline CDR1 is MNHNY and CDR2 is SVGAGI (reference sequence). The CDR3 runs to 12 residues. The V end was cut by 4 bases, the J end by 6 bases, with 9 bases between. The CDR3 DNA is TGTGCCAGCAGTTTGACAGTAGCTGAAGCTTTCTTT. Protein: CASSLTVAEAFF.

CDR3 loop: CASSIPGFEQFF. In DNA, the CDR3 is TGTGCCAGTAGTATCCCCGGGTTTGAGCAGTTCTTC. The V gene is TRBV19, the J gene TRBJ2-1; D not certain. Germline loops: CDR1 LNHDA, CDR2 SQIVND (reference sequence). V lost 3 bases, J lost 9 bases, and 9 bases lay in between. The CDR3 is 12 residues long.

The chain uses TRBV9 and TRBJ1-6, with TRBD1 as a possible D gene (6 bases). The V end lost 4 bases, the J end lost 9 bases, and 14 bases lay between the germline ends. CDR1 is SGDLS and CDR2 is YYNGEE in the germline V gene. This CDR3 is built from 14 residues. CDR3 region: CASSPAQGSSPLHF. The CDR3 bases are TGTGCCAGCAGCCCAGCGCAGGGGAGTTCACCCCTCCACTTT.

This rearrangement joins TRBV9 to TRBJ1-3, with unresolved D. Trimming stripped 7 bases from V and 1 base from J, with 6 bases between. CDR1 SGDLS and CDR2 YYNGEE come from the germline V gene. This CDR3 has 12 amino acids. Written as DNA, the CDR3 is TGTGCCAGCCGAGGGTCTGGAAACACCATATATTTT. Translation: CASRGSGNTIYF.